This T cell receptor beta chain derives from a study of beta chain features in type 1 diabetes (dated by TCRdb to 2016 to 2019). The study in broad terms: Mean age, gender distribution, total cell number and subset yield were not different between patients and healthy donors. Across all samples, 107,917,701 sorted cells were examined, and cell number per subset correlated strongly with RNA yield. In the study, recently diagnosed type 1 diabetes patients and matched healthy donors were compared on the TCRB repertoires of their sorted circulating CD4+ T cell subsets. Naive and central memory subsets were obtained from all 30 or so donors, but regulatory and stem cell-like memory subsets were isolated from only 8 patients and roughly 8 healthy donors.

Each donor gave one peripheral blood draw, averaging about 100 mL, which was collected into heparinised tubes. Naive, central memory, regulatory and stem cell-like memory CD4+ T cells were sorted on a BD FACSAria II using a panel including CD45RO, CCR7, CD25, CD127, CD95 and CD27. All sorted populations exceeded 95% purity. Right away, PBMCs were isolated by Lymphoprep density gradient centrifugation and were stained directly, with no culture step. Samples were stained and sorted in pairs, with one healthy donor and one patient per experiment, so that batch effects were minimized. Details on this clone: Its binding antigen is unknown. No quality values exist for individual bases; no much larger clone is one base distant.

The germline ends are 11 bases apart after V is trimmed by 0 bases and J by 2 bases. The germline V gene encodes CDR1 PRHDT and CDR2 FYEKMQ (reference sequence). The CDR3 measures 15 amino acids from cysteine to phenylalanine. Only the CDR3 portion is preserved as DNA: 45 bases, with reading frame beginning at the first base. The entire isolated RNA was reverse transcribed using the High Capacity cDNA Reverse Transcription Kit, and thus expressed TCRB transcripts were sequenced. Naive, central memory and regulatory T cell samples underwent deep immunoSEQ sequencing, averaging around 3.7 million total reads per sample. After sorted cells were lysed in RLT buffer, RNA was extracted with DNase-treated RNeasy Micro or Mini kits, with the choice depending on cell number. To prevent cross-contamination, every cell subset was processed on its own, while patient and healthy donor samples were processed together. Using the immunoSEQ multiplex PCR, TCRB sequences were amplified from cDNA into 87-bp fragments spanning the CDR3 region. Amplicons were sequenced on the Illumina HiSeq platform. As for how the authors treated the data: PCR bias was computationally corrected using synthetic template baselines, reads within Hamming distance 2 were collapsed, and singletons that could not be merged were discarded. Reads were aligned against IMGT to assign V, D and J genes, CDR3 length and insertions or deletions at six rearrangement sites. Within each subset, clonotype counts were normalized to sorted cell number, after which true diversity and Gini coefficients were computed with the tcR R package. The overlap coefficient, calculated on TCRB nucleotide sequences, was used to measure repertoire sharing. Out-of-frame TCRB sequences from naive cells were analyzed as a proxy for the pre-selection repertoire. TCRdb obtained this table from immuneACCESS and retained in-frame rearrangements with V and J assigned. These tables miss some clones; where compared with another copy, unresolved V genes account for less than half of the shortfall, and the remainder is unexplained. V and J calls and clone size are given by that table; D and trimming were obtained from the DNA. The sample contains around 400,000 clones, about 14% of them found a single time. The ten top clones hold approximately 0.019% of the sample.

The full study reports these points: A moderate but significant shortening of TCRB CDR3 length was observed in type 1 diabetes patients in all four CD4+ subsets. Shorter templates might have been favored by PCR, but patient and control samples were amplified and corrected together, so both groups would have been affected equally by any skew. Only small numbers of individuals were included in the HLA sub-analyses, which left unresolved whether HLA type had any influence on TCRB rearrangement. Because cDNA was sequenced instead of genomic DNA, activated cells with high expression could be over-represented, although the groups did not differ in activation or CD3 levels. Naive, central memory and regulatory TCRB repertoires appeared to be more alike among patients than among healthy donors. Patients with type 1 diabetes made fewer insertions and deleted more nucleotides at VDJ recombination sites, implying thymic rearrangement abnormalities.

This chain joins TRBV13 to TRBJ2-7, with TRBD1 perhaps the D gene, on 6 matching bases. The clonotype comes from a woman between 18 and 29 years old in good health. The sample comprised naive CD4+ T cells from blood. The label giving this sample's cell subset or site can be read as: true naive CD4+ T cells. At the DNA level, the sequence is TGTGCCAGCAGCTTAGGACAGGGAGCGACCTACGAGCAGTACTTC. Its protein product is CASSLGQGATYEQYF. Beyond the CDR3, the reference TRBV13 and TRBJ2-7 genes provide the residues; the full variable domain reads: AAGVIQSPRHLIKEKRETATLKCYPIPRHDTVYWYQQGPGQDPQFLISFYEKMQSDKGSIPDRFSAQQFSDYHSELNMSSLELGDSALYFCASSLGQGATYEQYFGPGTRLTVT.